The rows below give T cell receptor beta chains drawn from one sample of a study of blood T cell repertoires in COVID-19. Clones were sequenced by immunoSEQ multiplex PCR, and TCRdb holds only the in-frame ones, with some missing. This sample carries 200,000 to 250,000 clones, about nine tenths of them seen once, and the ten largest clones take under 7.5%. Sample: peripheral blood. Receptors were obtained from a man aged 55 to 70 who had recovered from COVID-19. CDR3s include the opening cysteine and the closing phenylalanine or tryptophan. Fields, in order: clone size, J gene, V gene, D gene, CDR3 DNA, CDR3 protein. The D gene is left open where the match is weak. The size of a clone is reported for some rows only, either as once, few or many, or as a class for expanded clones.

- TRBJ1-5 TRBV6-5 - TGTGCCAGCAGTTACTCGAGGTATCAGCCCCAGCATTTT CASSYSRYQPQHF
- TRBJ2-7 TRBV28 TRBD2 TGTGCCAGCAGTACTGCCACTAGCGGGAACTACGAGCAGTACTTC CASSTATSGNYEQYF
once TRBJ2-7 TRBV5-6 - TGTGCCAGCAGCGTAGGAGGGCTCTCCTACGAGCAGTACTTC CASSVGGLSYEQYF
- TRBJ2-5 TRBV5-4 TRBD2 TGTGCCAGCAGCTGGGGGGATAGCGGGAGGAGGGAAGAGACCCAGTACTTC CASSWGDSGRREETQYF
once TRBJ2-1 TRBV24-1 TRBD1 TGTGCCACCAGTGGGCGGACAGGGACACCTCGGAATGAGCAGTTCTTC CATSGRTGTPRNEQFF
- TRBJ1-1 TRBV14 - TGTGCCAGCAGCCAGTACTTGAACACTGAAGCTTTCTTT CASSQYLNTEAFF
- TRBJ2-7 TRBV18 - TGTGCCAGCTCACAGCTGGGACATAGCTACGAGCAGTACTTC CASSQLGHSYEQYF
- TRBJ2-7 TRBV28 - TGTGCCAGCACTGCAGCTAGCGATCCTTACGAGCAGTACTTC CASTAASDPYEQYF
- TRBJ2-5 TRBV7-2 TRBD2 TGTGCCAGCAGCTTAGTGCGGGGGGTGGGTGAGACCCAGTACTTC CASSLVRGVGETQYF
- TRBJ2-3 TRBV5-1 TRBD1 TGCGCCAGCAGCTTCCGGACAGGGGCTGTGTCAGATACGCAGTATTTT CASSFRTGAVSDTQYF
- TRBJ1-2 TRBV6-1 TRBD1 TGTGCCAGCAGTGGAGGGACAGGGTCGTCGAGGAACTATGGCTACACCTTC CASSGGTGSSRNYGYTF
- TRBJ2-2 TRBV6-6 TRBD2 TGTGCCAGCAGTCATCAATTAGCGGGGGCGGGCACCGGGGAGCTGTTTTTT CASSHQLAGAGTGELFF
- TRBJ2-2 TRBV11-3 - TGTGCCAGCAGCTTAGGGCCCTCCACCGGGGAGCTGTTTTTT CASSLGPSTGELFF
- TRBJ2-2 TRBV7-2 TRBD1 TGTGCCAGACCAAGACAGGGGGCGAACACCGGGGAGCTGTTTTTT CARPRQGANTGELFF
- TRBJ2-1 TRBV3-1/TRBV3-2 - TGTGCCAGCAGCCATCCTAGCGCCAATGAGCAGTTCTTC CASSHPSANEQFF
- TRBJ2-2 TRBV23-1 TRBD1 TGCGCCAGCAGTCAAACCAAGGACAGGCCGAACACCGGGGAGCTGTTTTTT CASSQTKDRPNTGELFF
once TRBJ1-5 TRBV28 TRBD1 TGTGCCAGCCATGACAGGGGCAATCAGCCCCAGCATTTT CASHDRGNQPQHF
- TRBJ2-2 TRBV18 - TGTGCCAGCTCACCACAAGACAGCACCGGGGAGCTGTTTTTT CASSPQDSTGELFF
- TRBJ2-5 TRBV12-3/TRBV12-4 - TGTGCCAGCAGCAGAAGGGGCGAGGCCCAGTACTTC CASSRRGEAQYF
- TRBJ2-2 TRBV4-1 TRBD2 TGCGCCAGCAGCCTTTTCGGACTAGCGGGAGTCGGAGGGGAGCTGTTTTTT CASSLFGLAGVGGELFF
- TRBJ2-7 TRBV28 - TGTGCCAGCGCTGCCCCGCGGGGCCCAGGCTCCTACGAGCAGTACTTC CASAAPRGPGSYEQYF
- TRBJ1-2 TRBV9 - TGTGCCAGCAGCGTAGACTCAAACTATGGCTACACCTTC CASSVDSNYGYTF
- TRBJ1-5 TRBV19 TRBD1 TGTGCCAGTAGGACGACAGGGGATAGCAATCAGCCCCAGCATTTT CASRTTGDSNQPQHF
few TRBJ1-2 TRBV7-9 - TGTGCCAGCAGCTTAGCGTGGGAGGGGCTGGATGGCTACACCTTC CASSLAWEGLDGYTF
- TRBJ2-3 TRBV7-9 TRBD1 TGTGCCAGCAGCTTAGAAGGGGGCCGGGCAGATACGCAGTATTTT CASSLEGGRADTQYF
- TRBJ2-3 TRBV11-3 TRBD2 TGTGCCAGCAGCCAGGGGACTAGCGGGGGGATGAGAGGAGATACGCAGTATTTT CASSQGTSGGMRGDTQYF
- TRBJ1-6 TRBV6-1 TRBD1 TGTGCCAGCAGTGGCGGACAGGAGGGGAGGATAAATTCACCCCTCCACTTT CASSGGQEGRINSPLHF
- TRBJ1-2 TRBV30 - TGTGCCTGGATGGGAGTCGTCCCCTCTACGAGCTATGGCTACACCTTC CAWMGVVPSTSYGYTF
- TRBJ2-2 TRBV4-3 TRBD1 TGCGCCAGCAGCCAAGACTGGACAGGGTTGAACACCGGGGAGCTGTTTTTT CASSQDWTGLNTGELFF
- TRBJ2-2 TRBV27 - TGTGCCAGCAGTTTATATGGGCTTAACACCGGGGAGCTGTTTTTT CASSLYGLNTGELFF